Below, 30 T cell receptor beta chains from the same sample are listed, as sequenced in a study of T cell responses to AZD1222 COVID-19 vaccine. Assay used: immunoSEQ multiplex PCR; TCRdb lists only in-frame clones, some missing. The sample holds around 140,000 clones, approximately 85% seen once. The starting material was peripheral blood, obtained 28 days after the second dose of the MenACWY control vaccine. The receptors were gathered from an adult who received the MenACWY meningococcal vaccine as a control.

The CDR3: CASSTRDGYTF. The CDR3 nucleotides are TGTGCCAGTAGTACCAGGGACGGCTACACCTTC. The V and J genes are TRBV19 and TRBJ1-2, with D maybe TRBD1 (5 bases). Per germline, CDR1 LNHDA and CDR2 SQIVND (reference sequence). The CDR3 is 11 amino acids. V dropped 4 bases and J dropped 8 bases, with 8 bases sitting between them.

The chain has TRBV12-5 and TRBJ1-5; D is perhaps TRBD1 (5 bases). Germline CDR1 and CDR2: LGHNT and FRNRAP. The CDR3 spans 13 residues. Trimming stripped 6 bases from V and 6 bases from J, with 12 bases between. CDR3 region: CASGPGYRQPQHF. DNA for the CDR3: TGTGCTAGTGGACCAGGGTATCGTCAGCCCCAGCATTTT.

The rearrangement links TRBV5-5 to TRBJ2-1; 11 bases align to TRBD1. CDR1 is SGHKS and CDR2 is YYEKEE in the germline V gene (reference sequence). The CDR3 is 15 residues long. The J segment lost 6 bases and the V segment lost 4 bases, leaving 6 bases of the junction unmatched. CDR3 residues: CASSPGQGAPNEQFF. As DNA, the CDR3 is TGTGCCAGCAGCCCCGGACAGGGGGCCCCCAATGAGCAGTTCTTC.

The CDR3 DNA reads as TGTGCCAGTCGCCAATGGGTAAATGAAAAACTGTTTTTT. It specifies CASRQWVNEKLFF. The genes are TRBV19 and TRBJ1-4; D not certain. Germline V lookup: CDR1 LNHDA, CDR2 SQIVND (reference sequence). Trimming left V 8 bases short and J 5 bases short, with 12 bases between. The CDR3 has 13 residues.

The chain couples TRBV28 to TRBJ2-1; D could derive from TRBD1 or TRBD2 (5 bases each). Germline CDR1 reads MDHEN; CDR2 reads SYDVKM. The CDR3 spans 18 residues. Trimming removed 3 bases from V and 9 bases from J, with 27 bases in between. In DNA, the CDR3 is TGTGCCAGCAGTTTTGTGTCGGTAACCCGAGCTCCGGGGACTGAGCAGTTCTTC. It specifies CASSFVSVTRAPGTEQFF.

The chain carries TRBV18 and TRBJ1-2; weak D call: TRBD1 (6 bases). The germline CDR1 and CDR2 sequences are KGHSH and LQKENI. There are 16 residues in the CDR3. Trimming pared 0 bases from V and 5 bases from J, leaving 16 bases between. This chain's CDR3 is CASSPPGRTVEYGYTF. The CDR3 DNA sequence: TGTGCCAGCTCACCACCGGGGAGGACAGTGGAATATGGCTACACCTTC.

The chain employs TRBV27 and TRBJ1-6; TRBD1 is a possible D gene (6 bases). The germline V gene has CDR1 MNHEY and CDR2 SMNVEV (reference sequence). CDR3 size: 17 residues. Between the trimmed V and J ends, which lost 5 bases and 10 bases, there was a span of 24 bases. The CDR3 DNA reads as TGTGCCAGCAGTCTAAACAGGTTCCAAGGGGGAGAATCACCCCTCCACTTT. Its protein product is CASSLNRFQGGESPLHF.

V and J are TRBV5-6 and TRBJ2-7; no clear D. The CDR3 has 14 residues. The V and J ends lost 4 bases and 3 bases respectively, with 14 bases between them. Germline V gives CDR1 SGHDT, CDR2 YYEEEE. This chain's CDR3 is CASSRTAEDYEQYV. CDR3 sequence (DNA): TGTGCCAGCAGCCGAACTGCAGAGGACTACGAGCAGTACGTC.

V and J are TRBV6-5 and TRBJ1-1; a weak D match, TRBD1 (6 bases). V dropped 5 bases and J dropped 6 bases, with 19 bases sitting between them. The germline V gene encodes CDR1 MNHEY and CDR2 SVGAGI. There are 15 residues in the CDR3. The CDR3 DNA is TGTGCCAGCAGTACAGGGACTTACTCAAAGCCTGAAGCTTTCTTT. It encodes CASSTGTYSKPEAFF.

The DNA of the CDR3 is TGTGCCAGCAGTGGGTCCTTGAACACTGAAGCTTTCTTT. It translates to CASSGSLNTEAFF. The chain is built from TRBV25-1 and TRBJ1-1; unclear D gene. CDR1 is MGHDK, CDR2 SYGVNS, per germline. V dropped 4 bases and J dropped 0 bases, with 6 bases sitting between them. The CDR3 sequence is 13 residues long.

The V and J genes are TRBV6-4 and TRBJ2-7; unclear D gene. Germline CDR1 and CDR2: MRHNA and SNTAGT. The CDR3 has 15 residues. Trimming took 8 bases from V and 4 from J, leaving 21 bases between them. This CDR3 is CASPPPLIVLYEQYV. The CDR3, as DNA: TGTGCCAGCCCACCACCCCTTATCGTCCTTTACGAGCAGTACGTC.

The chain couples TRBV5-4 to TRBJ1-2, with 9 nucleotides matching TRBD1. The ends lost 0 bases at V and 7 bases at J; junction bases unmatched: 4. The CDR3 contains 14 residues. Germline loops: CDR1 SGHNT, CDR2 YYREEE (reference sequence). The CDR3 protein is CASSLGQGELGYTF. The CDR3 DNA reads as TGTGCCAGCAGCTTGGGACAGGGGGAACTTGGCTACACCTTC. The variable domain in full, completed from reference TRBV5-4 and TRBJ1-2, reads ETGVTQSPTHLIKTRGQQVTLRCSSQSGHNTVSWYQQALGQGPQFIFQYYREEENGRGNFPPRFSGLQFPNYSSELNVNALELDDSALYLCASSLGQGELGYTFGSGTRLTVV.

The V gene is TRBV13, the J gene TRBJ1-1; perhaps TRBD1 as D (5 bases). Germline V gene data show CDR1 as PRHDT and CDR2 as FYEKMQ (reference sequence). The germline V and J ends were trimmed by 7 bases and 0 bases, with 12 bases remaining between them. The CDR3 contains 14 residues. CDR3 in amino acids: CASTRGGVNTEAFF. CDR3 DNA sequence: TGTGCCAGCACCCGCGGGGGGGTGAACACTGAAGCTTTCTTT.

The chain recombines TRBV24-1 with TRBJ1-1; perhaps TRBD1 as D (5 bases). V was clipped by 7 bases and J by 3 bases, with 11 bases between them. CDR1 and CDR2 from the germline V gene are KGHDR and SFDVKD. This CDR3 has 13 amino acids. DNA for the CDR3: TGTGCCACCAGGGGGCGATTGGACACTGAAGCTTTCTTT. Protein: CATRGRLDTEAFF.

The chain joins TRBV10-3 to TRBJ1-2; no definite D call. V dropped 6 bases and J dropped 2 bases, with 10 bases sitting between them. The CDR3 extends over 13 amino acids. Looked up from germline, CDR1 is ENHRY and CDR2 is SYGVKD. Here the CDR3 DNA reads TGTGCCATCAGCCGACCTGGGAACTATGGCTACACCTTC. Its protein product is CAISRPGNYGYTF.

The chain is built from TRBV7-9 and TRBJ2-7; D is possibly TRBD1 (5 bases). The CDR3 is made up of 13 amino acids. V lost 5 bases and J lost 2, with 10 bases in between. Germline lookup yields CDR1 SEHNR and CDR2 FQNEAQ (reference sequence). The CDR3 protein is CASSTDSTYEQYV. CDR3 DNA: TGTGCCAGCAGCACCGACAGCACCTACGAGCAGTACGTC.

The V and J genes are TRBV5-1 and TRBJ2-1, with unresolved D. Looked up from germline, CDR1 is SGHRS and CDR2 is YFSETQ. The germline V and J ends were trimmed by 0 bases and 5 bases, with 9 bases remaining between them. This CDR3 spans 14 amino acids. CDR3 DNA sequence: TGCGCCAGCAGCTTGGCCCCAGGCGACAATGAGCAGTTCTTC. This translates into CASSLAPGDNEQFF. Complete variable domain (other parts from reference TRBV5-1 and TRBJ2-1): KAGVTQTPRYLIKTRGQQVTLSCSPISGHRSVSWYQQTPGQGLQFLFEYFSETQRNKGNFPGRFSGRQFSNSRSEMNVSTLELGDSALYLCASSLAPGDNEQFFGPGTRLTVL.

V usage is TRBV5-8 and J usage is TRBJ2-2; weak D call: TRBD2 (6 bases). Looked up from germline, CDR1 is SGHTS and CDR2 is YDEGEE. The CDR3 contains 15 residues. The V end lost 4 bases, the J end lost 7 bases, and 17 bases lay between the germline ends. The CDR3 protein is CASSLLAGMNGELFF. The DNA of the CDR3 is TGTGCCAGCAGCCTTTTGGCGGGGATGAACGGGGAGCTGTTTTTT.

The chain combines TRBV7-9 with TRBJ2-1; maybe TRBD2 (6 bases). CDR1 SEHNR and CDR2 FQNEAQ come from the germline V gene (reference sequence). The V and J ends lost 6 bases and 3 bases respectively, with 21 bases between them. The CDR3 sequence is 17 residues long. For the CDR3, the DNA is TGTGCCAGCAGGCCTCTGACAGCGGGCCTCTTCTACAATGAGCAGTTCTTC. Translation: CASRPLTAGLFYNEQFF.

The chain combines TRBV7-2 with TRBJ1-5, with D uncertain. CDR3 size: 13 residues. Looked up from germline, CDR1 is SGHTA and CDR2 is FQGNSA. Trimming removed 2 bases from V and 7 bases from J, with 9 bases in between. CDR3 loop: CASSLILGQPQHF. The DNA of the CDR3 is TGTGCCAGCAGCTTAATCCTCGGGCAGCCCCAGCATTTT.

V usage is TRBV19 and J usage is TRBJ1-6, with D hard to call. The CDR3 is 14 amino acids. In germline, CDR1 is LNHDA, CDR2 SQIVND (reference sequence). V was cut by 3 bases and J by 7 bases, with 10 bases left in between. This CDR3 reads CASSITTRNSPLHF. Here the CDR3 DNA reads TGTGCCAGTAGTATTACGACGAGGAATTCACCCCTCCACTTT.

V usage is TRBV19 and J usage is TRBJ1-2; 7 nucleotides match TRBD1. Per the germline V gene, CDR1 is LNHDA and CDR2 is SQIVND (reference sequence). V lost 6 bases to trimming and J lost 5 bases; unmatched junction nucleotides: 21. The CDR3 length is 18 residues. DNA of the CDR3: TGTGCCAGTAGACTAAGGGCGGGGGACAGCTCGTATCGTTATGGCTACACCTTC. It encodes CASRLRAGDSSYRYGYTF.

The sample holds one count of this clone. The chain has TRBV5-1 and TRBJ2-7; TRBD1 aligns across 8 bases. Trimming took 5 bases from V and 5 from J; bases not matched to a gene: 12. This CDR3 contains 15 residues. Germline V lookup: CDR1 SGHRS, CDR2 YFSETQ. The CDR3: CASSLSGQAYDEQYF. The CDR3 nucleotides read TGCGCCAGCAGTTTATCGGGACAGGCTTATGACGAGCAGTACTTC. Together with reference TRBV5-1 and TRBJ2-7, the CDR3 gives the full variable domain: KAGVTQTPRYLIKTRGQQVTLSCSPISGHRSVSWYQQTPGQGLQFLFEYFSETQRNKGNFPGRFSGRQFSNSRSEMNVSTLELGDSALYLCASSLSGQAYDEQYFGPGTRLTVT.

V usage is TRBV7-9 and J usage is TRBJ1-3; 7 bases match TRBD1. Germline CDR1 is SEHNR and CDR2 is FQNEAQ (reference sequence). The J segment lost 4 bases and the V segment lost 1 base, leaving 4 bases of the junction unmatched. The length of the CDR3 is 15 residues. The CDR3 nucleotides are TGTGCCAGCAGCTTAGACGACAGGGTCGGAAACACCATATATTTT. It yields the protein CASSLDDRVGNTIYF.

This chain uses TRBV19 with TRBJ1-1, with D maybe TRBD1 (5 bases). Germline V gives CDR1 LNHDA, CDR2 SQIVND (reference sequence). The CDR3 length is 14 residues. V was cut by 3 bases and J by 1 base, with 9 bases left in between. CDR3 region: CASSMLRGNTEAFF. The CDR3 nucleotides read TGTGCCAGTAGTATGTTGAGGGGGAACACTGAAGCTTTCTTT.

This chain's CDR3 is CASSPVSGQGEQYV. The CDR3 nucleotides are TGTGCCAGCAGCCCGGTTTCGGGACAAGGAGAGCAGTACGTC. This chain uses TRBV6-5 with TRBJ2-7, with D possibly TRBD1 on 6 matching bases. With 6 bases removed from V and 7 bases from J, the gap between germline ends came to 19 bases. This CDR3 has 14 residues. CDR1 is MNHEY, CDR2 SVGAGI, per germline.

The V call is TRBV9, the J call TRBJ1-3; tentatively, D is TRBD1 (6 bases). CDR1 is SGDLS, CDR2 YYNGEE, per germline. V lost 0 bases, J lost 0 bases, and 10 bases lay in between. This CDR3 has 16 residues. CDR3 region: CASSVAQGYSGNTIYF. In nucleotides, the CDR3 is TGTGCCAGCAGCGTAGCCCAGGGGTACTCTGGAAACACCATATATTTT.

The DNA for the CDR3 is TGTGCCAGCAGTCGTACCGGGCCCCTTAATTCACCCCTCCACTTT. This codes for CASSRTGPLNSPLHF. The chain links TRBV27 to TRBJ1-6; D gene ambiguous. V was trimmed by 5 bases and J by 6 bases, leaving 14 bases between them. The germline CDR1 and CDR2 sequences are MNHEY and SMNVEV (reference sequence). CDR3 size: 15 residues.

V is TRBV6-5 and J is TRBJ1-5, with D maybe TRBD1 (6 bases). The germline V gene encodes CDR1 MNHEY and CDR2 SVGAGI. V gave up 4 bases and J gave up 7 bases, with 11 bases separating them. The length of the CDR3 is 13 residues. The CDR3 spells CASSLMRGQPQHF. The CDR3 nucleotides read TGTGCCAGCAGTTTAATGAGGGGGCAGCCCCAGCATTTT.

The V and J genes are TRBV15 and TRBJ2-5; 9 bases line up with TRBD2. The germline CDR1 and CDR2 sequences are LNHNV and YYDKDF (reference sequence). With V trimmed by 0 bases and J by 6 bases, 8 bases remained unmatched. The CDR3 is 16 amino acids. The CDR3 loop is CATSREAASGMKTQYF. DNA for the CDR3: TGTGCCACCAGCAGAGAAGCGGCTAGCGGGATGAAGACCCAGTACTTC.